This passage covers 27 T cell receptor beta chains from one sample sequenced in a study of T cell responses to AZD1222 COVID-19 vaccine. Profiled with immunoSEQ multiplex PCR; TCRdb holds only in-frame clones, not every one. The data show approximately 120,000 clones, with about nine tenths seen just once and about 4.2% held by the top ten. The sample in question was peripheral blood, obtained on day 0 of MenACWY control vaccination. Source of these receptors: an adult in good health.

CDR3: CASSYDGYEQYF. The CDR3, as DNA: TGTGCCAGCAGTTACGACGGCTACGAGCAGTACTTC. The genes are TRBV6-6 and TRBJ2-7; D gene unclear. Germline V gene lookup returns CDR1 MNHNY and CDR2 SVGAGI (reference sequence). The V end was cut by 2 bases, the J end by 3 bases, with 5 bases between. The CDR3 spans 12 residues.

J is TRBJ1-2 and V is TRBV10-3; 8 bases align to TRBD1. The V gene's germline CDR1 is ENHRY and CDR2 SYGVKD. This CDR3 contains 15 residues. J was trimmed by 0 bases and V by 8 bases; bases with no gene match: 8. Written as DNA, the CDR3 is TGTGCCATCTGGAGACAGGGGCCTTCTAACTATGGCTACACCTTC. Encoded protein: CAIWRQGPSNYGYTF.

This clone occurred a few times. The chain couples TRBV6-4 to TRBJ2-3, with 9 nucleotides matching TRBD2. V was pared by 3 bases and J by 1 base, with 2 bases of the junction left unmatched. CDR3 size: 15 residues. Per the germline V gene, CDR1 is MRHNA and CDR2 is SNTAGT. This chain's CDR3 is CASSDVAGGTDTQYF. The CDR3, as DNA: TGTGCCAGCAGTGATGTAGCGGGGGGCACAGATACGCAGTATTTT.

This clone was observed at least ten times. Other DNA sequences in the sample encode the same CDR3. The CDR3 sequence is CASSPTTSGSTDTQYF. The CDR3 coding sequence is TGTGCCAGCAGCCCAACCACTAGCGGTAGCACAGATACGCAGTATTTT. This chain connects TRBV7-3 to TRBJ2-3; TRBD2 matches at 8 bases. With 5 bases clipped from V and 0 bases from J, the junction kept 7 bases outside the gene matches. The CDR3 is 16 residues long. From germline, CDR1 is SGHTA and CDR2 FQGTGA.

The chain combines TRBV28 with TRBJ1-2; TRBD1 aligns across 7 bases. The V and J ends lost 6 bases and 8 bases, in that order; junction bases with no gene match: 12. This CDR3 is built from 14 residues. From germline, CDR1 is MDHEN and CDR2 SYDVKM. CDR3: CASSYPGTASGYTF. In nucleotides, the CDR3 is TGTGCCAGCAGCTATCCTGGGACAGCTAGCGGCTACACCTTC.

This clone came up once. The rearrangement links TRBV2 to TRBJ2-2, with 7 bases lining up with TRBD1. Trimming removed 4 bases from V and 6 bases from J; junction bases left unmatched: 2. The CDR3 covers 13 residues. Germline-derived CDR1 and CDR2 are SNHLY and FYNNEI. CDR3 DNA sequence: TGTGCCAGCAGTGGACAGGGCCCCGGGGAGCTGTTTTTT. Its protein is CASSGQGPGELFF.

V and J are TRBV6-5 and TRBJ2-4, with D tentatively TRBD2 (5 bases). Deletions cut 5 bases from V and 0 bases from J, with 11 bases between. The germline V gene encodes CDR1 MNHEY and CDR2 SVGAGI. This CDR3 region has 15 residues. The CDR3 DNA follows: TGTGCCAGCAGTCCGACTAACTTAGCCAAAAACATTCAGTACTTC. This sequence encodes CASSPTNLAKNIQYF.

The chain is built from TRBV28 and TRBJ2-2, with a tentative D call TRBD2 (6 bases). This CDR3 region has 16 residues. Germline loops: CDR1 MDHEN, CDR2 SYDVKM. The ends were cut back, 9 bases at V and 4 bases at J, with 21 bases in the middle. The CDR3 region is CASSKNYGAGTGELFF. CDR3 DNA: TGTGCCAGTTCAAAAAACTACGGAGCGGGCACCGGGGAGCTGTTTTTT.

V and J are TRBV29-1 and TRBJ1-1; D ambiguous. There are 12 residues in the CDR3. Between the trimmed V and J ends, which lost 7 bases and 1 base, there was a span of 10 bases. Germline V gives CDR1 SQVTM, CDR2 ANQGSEA. The CDR3 protein is CSGRQKNTEAFF. In nucleotides, the CDR3 is TGCAGCGGTCGACAAAAGAACACTGAAGCTTTCTTT.

The V and J genes are TRBV19 and TRBJ1-1; 12 positions agree with TRBD1. With V trimmed by 6 bases and J by 5 bases, 7 bases remained unmatched. This CDR3 has 15 amino acids. Germline CDR1 is LNHDA and CDR2 is SQIVND (reference sequence). In nucleotides, the CDR3 is TGTGCCAGTAGGACCTTGGGACAGGGGGCTACTGAAGCTTTCTTT. Protein sequence: CASRTLGQGATEAFF. The whole variable domain, filled in from reference TRBV19 and TRBJ1-1, reads DGGITQSPKYLFRKEGQNVTLSCEQNLNHDAMYWYRQDPGQGLRLIYYSQIVNDFQKGDIAEGYSVSREKKESFPLTVTSAQKNPTAFYLCASRTLGQGATEAFFGQGTRLTVV.

The rearrangement joins TRBV30 to TRBJ1-5; D is unclear. CDR1 and CDR2 (germline): GTSNPN, SVGIG (reference sequence). Trimming pared 2 bases from V and 3 bases from J, leaving 11 bases between. CDR3 length equals 14 residues. CDR3 sequence (DNA): TGTGCCTGGAGTTGGGCAGGTCACAATCAGCCCCAGCATTTT. Translating gives CAWSWAGHNQPQHF.

The gene calls are TRBV5-5 and TRBJ2-7, with unresolved D. The CDR3 has 14 residues. Germline V CDR1 and CDR2: SGHKS, YYEKEE (reference sequence). V lost 5 bases and J 2 bases, leaving 14 bases between the germline ends. The CDR3 DNA reads as TGTGCCAGCAGTTACGTATGGGGTACCTACGAGCAGTACTTC. It codes for CASSYVWGTYEQYF.

V usage is TRBV6-2 or TRBV6-3 and J usage is TRBJ1-5; 9 bases match TRBD1. There are 15 residues in the CDR3. J gave up 7 bases and V 4 bases, and 8 bases lay outside the gene matches. Germline assignment: CDR1 MNHEY and CDR2 SVGEGT. CDR3 nucleotides: TGTGCCAGCAGTTCATCAGGACAGGGGACGCAGCCCCAGCATTTT. Its translation is CASSSSGQGTQPQHF.

This chain joins TRBV19 and TRBJ2-3; D gene unclear. Germline values: CDR1 LNHDA, CDR2 SQIVND (reference sequence). The CDR3 length is 14 residues. Trimming removed 7 bases from V and 2 bases from J, with 13 bases in between. CDR3 coding DNA: TGTGCCAGTAATGAAAGACCCCTCACAGATACGCAGTATTTT. It yields the protein CASNERPLTDTQYF.

The gene calls are TRBV13 and TRBJ1-6, with no clear D. Germline lookup yields CDR1 PRHDT and CDR2 FYEKMQ (reference sequence). Deletions cut 7 bases from V and 7 bases from J, with 20 bases between. The CDR3 has 16 residues. The CDR3 protein is CASTWGGIHGNSPLHF. The CDR3 DNA reads TGTGCCAGCACCTGGGGTGGCATCCATGGGAATTCACCCCTCCACTTT. Combining the CDR3 with reference TRBV13 and TRBJ1-6 gives the whole variable domain AAGVIQSPRHLIKEKRETATLKCYPIPRHDTVYWYQQGPGQDPQFLISFYEKMQSDKGSIPDRFSAQQFSDYHSELNMSSLELGDSALYFCASTWGGIHGNSPLHFGNGTRLTVT.

This clone was counted only a few times. The chain recombines TRBV5-5 with TRBJ2-7, with unresolved D. V shed 0 bases and J shed 2 bases, with 21 bases lying between them. Germline V gives CDR1 SGHKS, CDR2 YYEKEE (reference sequence). CDR3 length: 18 residues. The CDR3 nucleotides read TGTGCCAGCAGCTTGGAGGAGAGAATCGGTCCCGGTGCCTACGAGCAGTACTTC. Protein product: CASSLEERIGPGAYEQYF. The full variable domain, rest sourced from reference TRBV5-5 and TRBJ2-7, is DAGVTQSPTHLIKTRGQQVTLRCSPISGHKSVSWYQQVLGQGPQFIFQYYEKEERGRGNFPDRFSARQFPNYSSELNVNALLLGDSALYLCASSLEERIGPGAYEQYFGPGTRLTVT.

V and J are TRBV5-1 and TRBJ2-5; D is perhaps TRBD1 (5 bases). Trimming left V 4 bases short and J 2 bases short, with 12 bases between. The CDR3 has 14 amino acids. The germline CDR1 and CDR2 sequences are SGHRS and YFSETQ. The CDR3 nucleotides are TGCGCCAGCAGCCCAGACGGACAACAAGAGACCCAGTACTTC. It specifies CASSPDGQQETQYF.

V gene TRBV3-1 (or the pseudogene TRBV3-2) combines with J gene TRBJ1-3, with 10 bases that match TRBD1. Looked up from germline, CDR1 is LGHDT and CDR2 is YNNKEL (reference sequence). CDR3 length: 18 residues. V was pared by 1 base and J by 3 bases, with 9 bases of the junction left unmatched. The CDR3 bases are TGTGCCAGCAGCCAAGGGGGGACAGGGGTCCGAGTTGGAAACACCATATATTTT. Protein: CASSQGGTGVRVGNTIYF.

The J gene is TRBJ2-5, the V gene TRBV14; D perhaps matches TRBD2 (5 bases). Germline V gives CDR1 SGHDN, CDR2 FVKESK. Trimming took off 0 bases at V and 0 bases at J, with 23 bases between the two ends. CDR3 length equals 20 residues. CDR3 region: CASSQDYPSGSSRYQETQYF. The CDR3 DNA sequence: TGTGCCAGCAGCCAAGATTATCCTTCGGGGAGCAGCCGGTACCAAGAGACCCAGTACTTC.

V is TRBV6-5 and J is TRBJ1-3; 8 bases line up with TRBD1. The CDR3 is 13 residues long. Germline values: CDR1 MNHEY, CDR2 SVGAGI. V dropped 8 bases and J dropped 8; count of bases not matched to a gene: 8. CDR3 DNA sequence: TGTGCCAGCGATGACAGGGGTGGGGACACCATATATTTT. It is translated as CASDDRGGDTIYF.

This rearrangement joins TRBV7-6 to TRBJ2-1; D gene ambiguous. The CDR3 has 14 residues. Germline V CDR1 and CDR2: SGHVS, FNYEAQ. V lost 2 bases and J lost 6, with 11 bases in between. The CDR3: CASSLPLSGNEQFF. The CDR3 DNA sequence: TGTGCCAGCAGCTTACCCCTTTCGGGCAATGAGCAGTTCTTC.

The chain employs TRBV6-2 or TRBV6-3 and TRBJ1-2; a weak D match, TRBD1 (5 bases). The V and J ends lost 6 bases and 4 bases respectively, with 18 bases between them. CDR3 length equals 15 residues. Germline loops: CDR1 MNHEY, CDR2 SVGEGT. CDR3 nucleotide sequence: TGTGCCAGCAGCCTAAACAGGCCCAAGGCCTATGGCTACACCTTC. Translation: CASSLNRPKAYGYTF.

The chain recombines TRBV10-2 with TRBJ2-5; D is uncertain. The germline CDR1 and CDR2 sequences are WSHSY and SAAADI. Trimming left V 0 bases short and J 7 bases short, with 6 bases between. The CDR3 spans 12 residues. CDR3 nucleotide sequence: TGCGCCAGCAGTGAGTCGAGATTGACCCAGTACTTC. This codes for CASSESRLTQYF.

The chain couples TRBV9 to TRBJ2-1; unclear D gene. This CDR3 is built from 17 residues. V lost 3 bases, J lost 0 bases, and 16 bases lay in between. CDR1 and CDR2 (germline): SGDLS, YYNGEE. The CDR3 reads CASSARIDLSSYNEQFF. The CDR3 nucleotides read TGTGCCAGCAGCGCCCGGATAGACTTGAGCTCCTACAATGAGCAGTTCTTC.

The chain couples TRBV28 to TRBJ2-5, with 10 bases fitting TRBD2. The CDR3 totals 15 residues. The germline gives CDR1 MDHEN, CDR2 SYDVKM. The V gene end was trimmed by 1 base and the J gene end by 6 bases; junction bases not matched to a gene: 5. CDR3 residues: CASSLFLSGRKTQYF. In nucleotides, the CDR3 is TGTGCCAGCAGTTTATTCCTTAGCGGGAGGAAGACCCAGTACTTC.

The chain employs TRBV6-5 and TRBJ1-2, with 12 positions matching TRBD1. The CDR3 is 14 residues long. V shed 8 bases and J 8 bases; nucleotides not matched to a gene: 9. Germline lookup yields CDR1 MNHEY and CDR2 SVGAGI. CDR3 bases: TGTGCCAGCCGGGGACAGGGGGCGCAATCCGGCTACACCTTC. Protein sequence: CASRGQGAQSGYTF.

The rearrangement links TRBV4-1 to TRBJ2-3, with 9 bases that match TRBD2. CDR3 length equals 16 residues. With V trimmed by 4 bases and J by 5 bases, 10 bases remained unmatched. Per germline, CDR1 MGHRA and CDR2 YSYEKL. The CDR3 sequence is CASSRFGAGGEDTQYF. CDR3 in DNA: TGCGCCAGCAGCCGCTTTGGAGCGGGGGGTGAAGATACGCAGTATTTT.